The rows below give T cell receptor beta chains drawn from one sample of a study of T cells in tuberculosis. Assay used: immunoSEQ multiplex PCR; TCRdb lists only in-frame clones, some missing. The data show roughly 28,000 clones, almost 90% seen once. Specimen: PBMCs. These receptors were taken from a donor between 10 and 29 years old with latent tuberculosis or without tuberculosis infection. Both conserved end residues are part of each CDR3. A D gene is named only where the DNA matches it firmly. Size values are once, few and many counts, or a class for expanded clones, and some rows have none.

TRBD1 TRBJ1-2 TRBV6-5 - TGTGCCAGCAGTTACGGGACAGCCACTAACTATGGCTACACCTTC CASSYGTATNYGYTF
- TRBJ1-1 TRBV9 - TGTGCCAGCAGCGTAGTTCCCCGGTCCACTGAAGCTTTCTTT CASSVVPRSTEAFF
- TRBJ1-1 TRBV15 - TGTGCCACCAGCGAAGACGCGGGGGGCACTGAAGCTTTCTTT CATSEDAGGTEAFF
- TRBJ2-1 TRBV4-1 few TGCGCCAGCAGCCAGGCTGTCTGGGGGGGGCCAGGTAGATTCTTC CASSQAVWGGPGRFF
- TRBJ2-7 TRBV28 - TGTGCCGTCCCCCAACAGGGAACCTACGAGCAGTACTTC CAVPQQGTYEQYF
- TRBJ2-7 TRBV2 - TGTGCCAGCAGTGAAAGGATGGGGGGGGGCCACCAGTACGAGCAGTACTTC CASSERMGGGHQYEQYF
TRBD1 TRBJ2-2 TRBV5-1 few TGCGCCAGCCAGACAGGGTCTACCGGGGAGCTGTTTTTT CASQTGSTGELFF
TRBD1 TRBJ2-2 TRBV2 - TGTGCCAGCGGGACGGGACAGGGGGTTACCGGGGAGCTGTTTTTT CASGTGQGVTGELFF
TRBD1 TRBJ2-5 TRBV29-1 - TGCAGCGTTGGGGGTAGCGGACAGGGTGAGACCCAGTACTTC CSVGGSGQGETQYF
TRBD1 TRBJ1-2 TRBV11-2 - TGTGCCAGCAGCTTGGGACAGGGTTATGGCTACACCTTC CASSLGQGYGYTF
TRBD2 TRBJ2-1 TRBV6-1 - TGTGCCAGCAGTGAATTGACTAGCGGAGCCTACAATGAGCAGTTCTTC CASSELTSGAYNEQFF
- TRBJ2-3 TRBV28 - TGTGCCAGCAGTTTAGGCAGGGGTGGCGATACGCAGTATTTT CASSLGRGGDTQYF
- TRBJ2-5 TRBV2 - TGTGCCAGCAGTGAAGGCGGGACGGTCCAAGAGACCCAGTACTTC CASSEGGTVQETQYF
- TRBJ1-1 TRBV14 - TGTGCCAGCAGCCAAGATCTTACGGCTGAAGCTTTCTTT CASSQDLTAEAFF
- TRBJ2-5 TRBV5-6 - TGTGCCAGCAGCTTACTGCAAGAGACCCAGTACTTC CASSLLQETQYF
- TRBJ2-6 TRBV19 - TGTGCCAGTAGTATCCTCAGGGGATCCGGGGCCAACGTCCTGACTTTC CASSILRGSGANVLTF
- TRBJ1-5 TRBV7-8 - TGTGCCAGCAGCTTAAGCGGGAATAGCAATCAGCCCCAGCATTTT CASSLSGNSNQPQHF
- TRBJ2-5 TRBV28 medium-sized TGTGCCAGCAGTCCCCGCGTCCGGGGGGCGGGGCAAGAGACCCAGTACTTC CASSPRVRGAGQETQYF
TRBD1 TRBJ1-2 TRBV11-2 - TGTGCCAGCAGCTTAAAAGCAGGGGGCGACCCGAACTATGGCTACACCTTC CASSLKAGGDPNYGYTF
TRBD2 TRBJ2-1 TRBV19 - TGTGCCAGTAGTATCCCGGGACTAGCCTACAATGAGCAGTTCTTC CASSIPGLAYNEQFF
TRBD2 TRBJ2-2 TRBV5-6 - TGTGCCAGCAGCCCCGGGACTAGCGGGGCGAACACCGGGGAGCTGTTTTTT CASSPGTSGANTGELFF
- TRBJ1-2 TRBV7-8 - TGTGCCAGCAGCCCCGTGGAGAGCTATGGCTACACCTTC CASSPVESYGYTF
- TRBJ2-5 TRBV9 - TGTGCCAGCAGCGTAGCGGGGGAGACCCAGTACTTC CASSVAGETQYF
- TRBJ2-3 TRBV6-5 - TGTGCCAGCATCCCGACAGGCGGTGATACGCAGTATTTT CASIPTGGDTQYF
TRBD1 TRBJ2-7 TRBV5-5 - TGTGCCAGCAGCTTGTTAGGGACAGGGAGGGTGCACGAGCAGTACTTC CASSLLGTGRVHEQYF
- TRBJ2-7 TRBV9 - TGTGCCAGCGCCCCGGGACTCCGGGCATCCTACGAGCAGTACTTC CASAPGLRASYEQYF